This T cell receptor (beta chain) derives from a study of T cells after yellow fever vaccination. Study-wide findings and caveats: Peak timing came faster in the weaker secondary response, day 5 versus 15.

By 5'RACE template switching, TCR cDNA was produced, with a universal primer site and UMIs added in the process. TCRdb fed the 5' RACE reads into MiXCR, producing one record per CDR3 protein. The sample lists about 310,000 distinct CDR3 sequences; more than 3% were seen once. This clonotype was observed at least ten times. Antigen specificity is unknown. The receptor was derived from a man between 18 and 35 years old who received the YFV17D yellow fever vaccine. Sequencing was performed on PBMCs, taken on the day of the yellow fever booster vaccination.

CDR3 sequence (DNA): TGTGCCAGCAGACCGGGACAGGGAATCGCAAGGAACTATGGCTACACCTTC. This encodes CASRPGQGIARNYGYTF. The rearrangement uses TRBV2 and TRBJ1-2, with 9 nucleotides matching TRBD1. CDR3 length: 17 amino acids. Germline V CDR1 and CDR2: SNHLY, FYNNEI. The ends lost 6 bases at V and 2 bases at J; junction bases unmatched: 13.